Each of the 18 T cell receptor beta chains below was sequenced from the same sample in a study of T cell changes during pregnancy in multiple sclerosis. Libraries were prepared by immunoSEQ multiplex PCR; TCRdb keeps only in-frame clonotypes and omits some of them. The table records roughly 80,000 clones, around 90% of them present only once. The material was peripheral blood, obtained before pregnancy. The receptors derive from a female donor with multiple sclerosis, enrolled in a pregnancy study.

V is TRBV19 and J is TRBJ1-4, with 7 positions matching TRBD1. CDR1 is LNHDA and CDR2 is SQIVND in the germline V gene (reference sequence). The CDR3 has 14 residues. Trimming at V came to 6 bases and at J to 10 bases, leaving 11 bases not matched to a gene. The CDR3 is CASSETGSYSKLFF. The CDR3 DNA reads TGTGCCAGTAGCGAGACAGGGAGCTATTCAAAACTGTTTTTT.

This chain connects TRBV29-1 to TRBJ2-1; D unresolved. Trimming cost V 3 bases and J 0 bases, with 9 bases left between them. Germline assignment: CDR1 SQVTM and CDR2 ANQGSEA. This CDR3 spans 14 amino acids. The CDR3 region is CSVDPGNSYNEQFF. The CDR3 nucleotides read TGCAGCGTTGATCCCGGTAACTCCTACAATGAGCAGTTCTTC.

The genes are TRBV21-1 and TRBJ2-6; the listed D gene, TRBD1, was not tested against the DNA. TRBV21-1 is described as a pseudogene. The CDR3 spans 16 residues. The DNA of the CDR3 is TGTGCCAGCAGCGCCCAGACAGCCTCTGGGGCCAACGTCCTGACTTTC. The encoded protein is CASSAQTASGANVLTF.

The chain couples TRBV13 to TRBJ1-2; 7 positions agree with TRBD1. The CDR3 is made up of 12 amino acids. V lost 5 bases, J lost 10 bases, and 7 bases stayed unmatched. Germline CDR1 PRHDT, CDR2 FYEKMQ (reference sequence). CDR3 nucleotides: TGTGCCAGCAGCGGGACAGAAAGGATCTACACCTTC. Its protein is CASSGTERIYTF.

This rearrangement joins TRBV18 to TRBJ2-7; TRBD2 matches 13 bases. The V gene end was trimmed by 5 bases and the J gene end by 4 bases; junction bases not matched to a gene: 5. CDR3 length: 15 amino acids. Germline CDR1 and CDR2: KGHSH and LQKENI. The CDR3 region has the DNA TGTGCCAGCTCAAACACTAGCGGGGGGGAATACGAGCAGTACTTC. Amino acids: CASSNTSGGEYEQYF.

The J gene is TRBJ1-3, the V gene TRBV28, with D unresolved. The germline V gene has CDR1 MDHEN and CDR2 SYDVKM. V was cut by 0 bases and J by 4 bases, with 4 bases left in between. This CDR3 is 13 amino acids long. CDR3 DNA: TGTGCCAGCAGTTTATGGGAGGGAAACACCATATATTTT. Protein: CASSLWEGNTIYF.

V usage is TRBV5-1 and J usage is TRBJ2-1; TRBD2 might be the D (6 bases). CDR1 SGHRS and CDR2 YFSETQ come from the germline V gene. This CDR3 is built from 20 residues. V lost 2 bases and J lost 0, with 24 bases in between. The CDR3 sequence: CASSFGGRGLAPSSYNEQFF. CDR3 sequence (DNA): TGCGCCAGCAGCTTTGGAGGGCGGGGTTTAGCCCCGAGCTCCTACAATGAGCAGTTCTTC.

This chain connects TRBV6-1 to TRBJ2-7; 11 bases are shared with TRBD1. Germline V CDR1 and CDR2: MNHNS, SASEGT. The junction had 5 bases not matched to a gene; V was cut back by 7 bases and J by 3 bases. This CDR3 comprises 14 residues. CDR3 in DNA: TGTGCCAGCACCGAAGGGACAGGGGGCTACGAGCAGTACTTC. It encodes CASTEGTGGYEQYF.

The chain joins TRBV29-1 to TRBJ2-1; D unresolved. Trimming removed 3 bases at V and 4 bases at J, with 7 bases between. The CDR3 is 12 amino acids. Germline-derived CDR1 and CDR2 are SQVTM and ANQGSEA. The CDR3 nucleotides read TGCAGCGTTGATATGCAGTACAATGAGCAGTTCTTC. This codes for CSVDMQYNEQFF.

CDR3 residues: CASSRDSLNTEAFF. The CDR3, as DNA: TGTGCCAGCAGCCGGGACAGCCTGAACACTGAAGCTTTCTTT. The rearrangement uses TRBV7-3 and TRBJ1-1; 7 bases match TRBD1. Germline-derived CDR1 and CDR2 are SGHTA and FQGTGA. This CDR3 has 14 amino acids. V dropped 5 bases and J dropped 0; count of bases not matched to a gene: 3.

The chain employs TRBV2 and TRBJ2-7; TRBD1 matches 8 bases. Germline V gene data show CDR1 as SNHLY and CDR2 as FYNNEI. V trimming: 3 bases; J trimming: 0 bases; junction bases outside the gene matches: 4. The CDR3 sequence is 15 residues long. CDR3 in amino acids: CASSDRDRSSYEQYF. DNA for the CDR3: TGTGCCAGCAGTGACCGGGACAGGAGCTCCTACGAGCAGTACTTC.

J is TRBJ2-2 and V is TRBV6-5, with TRBD1 matching over 7 bases. The V segment lost 6 bases and the J segment 5 bases; nucleotides outside the gene matches: 9. The CDR3 sequence is 15 residues long. Germline CDR1 MNHEY, CDR2 SVGAGI. The CDR3 reads CASSSGQVRTGELFF. The CDR3 DNA sequence: TGTGCCAGCAGCAGCGGACAGGTTAGGACCGGGGAGCTGTTTTTT.

The V and J genes are TRBV7-2 and TRBJ1-2; TRBD1 might be the D (5 bases). Germline lookup yields CDR1 SGHTA and CDR2 FQGNSA. The CDR3 is 14 residues long. V lost 5 bases, J lost 5 bases, and 15 bases lay in between. CDR3 amino acids: CASSHPGGYYGYTF. The DNA of the CDR3 is TGTGCCAGCAGCCACCCGGGGGGGTATTATGGCTACACCTTC.

The chain combines TRBV7-8 with TRBJ1-2; D perhaps matches TRBD1 (6 bases). The CDR3 totals 18 residues. The germline V gene encodes CDR1 SGHVS and CDR2 FQNEAQ. Trimming cost V 1 base and J 6 bases, with 24 bases left between them. The CDR3 region has the DNA TGTGCCAGCAGCTTAGTCCCCGGGACACCGGCCCCGCCTGATGGCTACACCTTC. Protein product: CASSLVPGTPAPPDGYTF.

V gene TRBV6-5 combines with J gene TRBJ1-5; no firm D call. CDR1 and CDR2 (germline): MNHEY, SVGAGI. Trimming took off 2 bases at V and 6 bases at J, with 14 bases between the two ends. This CDR3 has 15 residues. Here the CDR3 reads CASSYGPRGTQPQHF. DNA of the CDR3: TGTGCCAGCAGTTACGGCCCCCGGGGTACTCAGCCCCAGCATTTT.

The gene calls are TRBV27 and TRBJ2-7, with TRBD1 identical over 7 bases. Germline CDR1 MNHEY, CDR2 SMNVEV (reference sequence). Trimming cost V 4 bases and J 1 base; bases outside gene matches: 4. The CDR3 extends over 14 amino acids. The CDR3 bases are TGTGCCAGCAGTTCGGGACAGATTTCCTACGAGCAGTACTTC. It yields the protein CASSSGQISYEQYF.

The chain combines TRBV7-9 with TRBJ1-1; no firm D call. Germline CDR1 SEHNR, CDR2 FQNEAQ (reference sequence). CDR3 length: 17 residues. The V end lost 1 base, the J end lost 0 bases, and 15 bases lay between the germline ends. This CDR3 is CASSLVSGMKMNTEAFF. In nucleotides, the CDR3 is TGTGCCAGCAGCTTAGTATCGGGGATGAAAATGAACACTGAAGCTTTCTTT.

V usage is TRBV15 and J usage is TRBJ2-3, with 9 bases aligning to TRBD1. V lost 3 bases to trimming and J lost 3 bases; unmatched junction nucleotides: 10. Germline V gene sequence: CDR1 LNHNV, CDR2 YYDKDF (reference sequence). The CDR3 is made up of 17 amino acids. CDR3: CATSRGKPGQGTDTQYF. The CDR3 coding sequence is TGTGCCACCAGCAGGGGTAAACCGGGACAGGGTACAGATACGCAGTATTTT.